Listed here are 28 T cell receptor beta chains from one sample, sequenced in a study of CD8 T cells in Susac syndrome. RNA in amounts of roughly 0.5 to 1 ug was reverse transcribed with random hexamers. TCRdb processed the immunoSEQ multiplex PCR reads anew with MiXCR; each CDR3 protein has one entry. Here the sample spans about 150,000 distinct CDR3 sequences, over 85% being singletons. The sample taken for sequencing was CD4+ T cells from PBMCs. The receptors originated from a human donor with multiple sclerosis.

A word on this clonotype: The junction departs from the called germline gene at one end, perhaps through a read error. The CDR3 spells CSAESRWTEAFF. CDR3 nucleotide sequence: TGCAGCGCTGAAAGTAGGTGGACTGAAGCTTTCTTT. The J gene is TRBJ1-1, the V gene TRBV29-1; D is undetermined. Looked up from germline, CDR1 is SQVTM and CDR2 is ANQGSEA. There are 12 residues in the CDR3.

The chain recombines TRBV6-5 with TRBJ2-7; D gene unclear. V dropped 0 bases and J dropped 6 bases, with 9 bases sitting between them. CDR3 length equals 13 residues. Germline V gene data show CDR1 as MNHEY and CDR2 as SVGAGI. CDR3 bases: TGTGCCAGCAGTTACTCGATGGGCGGCGAGCAGTACTTC. It codes for CASSYSMGGEQYF.

This chain links TRBV7-2 with TRBJ2-7, with 7 bases lining up with TRBD2. The germline gives CDR1 SGHTA, CDR2 FQGNSA. J lost 6 bases, V lost 5 bases, and 16 bases had no gene match. The CDR3 totals 16 residues. The CDR3 protein is CASSPRRGRASVEQYF. CDR3 in DNA: TGTGCCAGCAGCCCTAGGCGTGGGAGGGCCTCCGTCGAGCAGTACTTC.

This chain uses TRBV7-2 with TRBJ2-7, with D tentatively TRBD2 (6 bases). The CDR3 sequence is 12 residues long. CDR1 and CDR2 from the germline V gene are SGHTA and FQGNSA. Trimming removed 5 bases from V and 6 bases from J, with 11 bases in between. CDR3 amino acids: CASSPDYREQYF. CDR3 coding DNA: TGTGCCAGCAGCCCGGACTACCGCGAGCAGTACTTC. The variable domain in full, with the rest retrieved from reference TRBV7-2 and TRBJ2-7, is GAGVSQSPSNKVTEKGKDVELRCDPISGHTALYWYRQSLGQGLEFLIYFQGNSAPDKSGLPSDRFSAERTGGSVSTLTIQRTQQEDSAVYLCASSPDYREQYFGPGTRLTVT.

The rearrangement links TRBV18 to TRBJ2-7, with 10 bases matching TRBD1. Germline loops: CDR1 KGHSH, CDR2 LQKENI. The length of the CDR3 is 16 residues. Trimming removed 3 bases from V and 4 bases from J; junction bases left unmatched: 9. The CDR3 loop reads CASSPITGQGRYEQYF. The CDR3 DNA reads as TGTGCCAGCTCACCGATCACGGGACAGGGGCGATACGAGCAGTACTTC.

This clonotype appeared once. The rearrangement links TRBV13 to TRBJ2-2, with D perhaps matching TRBD1 (6 bases). With 2 bases removed from V and 2 bases from J, the gap between germline ends came to 15 bases. The CDR3 is 17 amino acids. In germline, CDR1 is PRHDT, CDR2 FYEKMQ (reference sequence). The CDR3 sequence: CASSLLAGTTNTGELFF. In DNA, the CDR3 is TGTGCCAGCAGCTTACTGGCCGGGACAACCAACACCGGGGAGCTGTTTTTT. Full variable domain (missing parts from reference TRBV13 and TRBJ2-2): AAGVIQSPRHLIKEKRETATLKCYPIPRHDTVYWYQQGPGQDPQFLISFYEKMQSDKGSIPDRFSAQQFSDYHSELNMSSLELGDSALYFCASSLLAGTTNTGELFFGEGSRLTVL.

This rearrangement joins TRBV20-1 to TRBJ2-6, with 9 bases matching TRBD2. The CDR3 has 17 amino acids. J lost 2 bases, V lost 0 bases, and 5 bases had no gene match. Germline V gives CDR1 DFQATT, CDR2 SNEGSKA (reference sequence). This CDR3 is CSARDPAGGPGANVLTF. As DNA, the CDR3 is TGCAGTGCTAGAGATCCGGCGGGGGGGCCTGGGGCCAACGTCCTGACTTTC.

The chain combines TRBV29-1 with TRBJ1-2, with TRBD1 identical over 7 bases. The CDR3 totals 13 residues. Losses at the gene ends were 4 bases for V and 4 bases for J; bases not matched to a gene: 6. Germline V CDR1 and CDR2: SQVTM, ANQGSEA. CDR3 region: CSVGGRQGYGYTF. CDR3 bases: TGCAGCGTTGGGGGCAGACAGGGCTATGGCTACACCTTC.

The chain uses TRBV18 and TRBJ2-5, with D possibly matching TRBD1 (5 bases). Trimming shortened V by 2 bases and J by 4 bases, and 14 bases separated the two germline ends. Germline assignment: CDR1 KGHSH and CDR2 LQKENI. The CDR3 loop spans 15 amino acids. This CDR3 reads CASSPIMGLRETQYF. The CDR3 nucleotides read TGTGCCAGCTCACCAATCATGGGGCTACGAGAGACCCAGTACTTC.

The chain is built from TRBV2 and TRBJ2-3; the match to TRBD1 covers 7 bases. V trimming: 6 bases; J trimming: 2 bases; junction bases outside the gene matches: 8. Germline V gives CDR1 SNHLY, CDR2 FYNNEI. The CDR3 covers 15 residues. The CDR3 DNA reads TGTGCCAGCAGGGGTGGGACAGCAAACACAGATACGCAGTATTTT. Protein product: CASRGGTANTDTQYF.

This clonotype was observed a handful of times. The chain carries TRBV5-4 and TRBJ1-1; 10 positions agree with TRBD1. The germline gives CDR1 SGHNT, CDR2 YYREEE (reference sequence). CDR3 length equals 14 residues. V dropped 4 bases and J dropped 1; count of bases not matched to a gene: 1. The CDR3 DNA sequence: TGTGCCAGCAGCCGGACAGGGGGGAACACTGAAGCTTTCTTT. It is translated as CASSRTGGNTEAFF. The complete variable domain, with remaining parts taken from reference TRBV5-4 and TRBJ1-1, reads ETGVTQSPTHLIKTRGQQVTLRCSSQSGHNTVSWYQQALGQGPQFIFQYYREEENGRGNFPPRFSGLQFPNYSSELNVNALELDDSALYLCASSRTGGNTEAFFGQGTRLTVV.

This rearrangement joins TRBV7-3 to TRBJ2-5; 9 nucleotides match TRBD2. The trim removed 0 bases at V and 5 bases at J, leaving 1 base unmatched. This CDR3 spans 14 amino acids. Germline assignment: CDR1 SGHTA and CDR2 FQGTGA. CDR3 residues: CASSLTAGGETQYF. The CDR3 DNA sequence: TGTGCCAGCAGCTTAACAGCGGGGGGCGAGACCCAGTACTTC. Drawing the rest from reference TRBV7-3 and TRBJ2-5, the complete variable domain is GAGVSQTPSNKVTEKGKYVELRCDPISGHTALYWYRQSLGQGPEFLIYFQGTGAADDSGLPNDRFFAVRPEGSVSTLKIQRTERGDSAVYLCASSLTAGGETQYFGPGTRLLVL.

The table lists this clonotype with a count of one. The chain uses TRBV5-8 and TRBJ2-1, with D tentatively TRBD1 (6 bases). CDR3 size: 12 residues. Germline V lookup: CDR1 SGHTS, CDR2 YDEGEE. V shed 8 bases and J shed 9 bases, with 15 bases lying between them. CDR3 coding DNA: TGTGCCAGTAAACAGGGTTATACTGAGCAGTTCTTC. Translated: CASKQGYTEQFF.

V usage is TRBV19 and J usage is TRBJ1-1, with D possibly TRBD1 on 5 matching bases. The V end lost 9 bases, the J end lost 8 bases, and 19 bases lay between the germline ends. Per germline, CDR1 LNHDA and CDR2 SQIVND (reference sequence). This CDR3 comprises 13 residues. CDR3 sequence (DNA): TGTGCCAGCAGCCGAGGGAGGGGTTCCGAAGCTTTCTTT. Protein: CASSRGRGSEAFF.

CDR3 coding DNA: TGTGCCAGCGCCTCCTACCCTTGGGCCACCATATATTTT. As protein: CASASYPWATIYF. This sequence joins TRBV2 and TRBJ1-3, with D uncertain. This CDR3 is built from 13 residues. Germline V gene sequence: CDR1 SNHLY, CDR2 FYNNEI. V lost 8 bases, J lost 9 bases, and 17 bases lay in between.

The CDR3 nucleotides read TGTGCCAGCAGTTCGCCGTCAGGGAACAATCAGCCCCAGCATTTT. It is translated as CASSSPSGNNQPQHF. The chain employs TRBV28 and TRBJ1-5, with D possibly TRBD1 on 5 matching bases. V lost 4 bases and J 3 bases, leaving 13 bases between the germline ends. This CDR3 is 15 amino acids long. Germline loops: CDR1 MDHEN, CDR2 SYDVKM.

V gene TRBV5-1 combines with J gene TRBJ1-2; 7 positions match TRBD1. V lost 5 bases and J lost 0; bases outside the gene matches: 7. Germline V gene sequence: CDR1 SGHRS, CDR2 YFSETQ. The CDR3 loop spans 15 amino acids. The chain's CDR3 is CASRSGQATNYGYTF. For the CDR3, the DNA is TGCGCCAGCAGATCTGGACAGGCGACTAACTATGGCTACACCTTC.

J is TRBJ2-1 and V is TRBV5-5; a weak D match, TRBD2 (6 bases). The CDR3 is 14 amino acids. The V and J ends lost 4 bases and 9 bases respectively, with 17 bases between them. The V gene's germline CDR1 is SGHKS and CDR2 YYEKEE (reference sequence). The CDR3 is CASSGGAGFSEQFF. Here the CDR3 DNA reads TGTGCCAGCAGCGGCGGGGCGGGGTTTAGTGAGCAGTTCTTC.

V gene TRBV3-1 combines with J gene TRBJ1-4, with a tentative D call TRBD1 (6 bases). The germline V gene encodes CDR1 LGHDT and CDR2 YNNKEL (reference sequence). The V and J ends lost 9 bases and 8 bases respectively, with 19 bases between them. CDR3 size: 14 residues. The chain's CDR3 is CASGEQGGKEKLFF. CDR3 nucleotides: TGTGCCAGTGGAGAACAGGGAGGAAAGGAAAAACTGTTTTTT.

The rearrangement links TRBV18 to TRBJ1-1, with unresolved D. Looked up from germline, CDR1 is KGHSH and CDR2 is LQKENI. Trimming removed 4 bases from V and 3 bases from J, with 9 bases in between. This CDR3 has 13 residues. DNA for the CDR3: TGTGCCAGCTCACAGGGTAGGGACACTGAAGCTTTCTTT. This sequence encodes CASSQGRDTEAFF.

The chain links TRBV6-2 or TRBV6-3 to TRBJ2-7; TRBD1 or TRBD2 may be the D gene (6 bases each). Germline V lookup: CDR1 MNHEY, CDR2 SVGEGT. The ends were cut back, 6 bases at V and 0 bases at J, with 9 bases in the middle. This CDR3 is 13 amino acids long. CDR3 amino acids: CASRRDNSYEQYF. The CDR3 DNA follows: TGTGCCAGCAGGCGGGACAACTCCTACGAGCAGTACTTC.

The genes are TRBV10-3 and TRBJ2-5; no clear D. The CDR3 runs 14 residues. The V gene's germline CDR1 is ENHRY and CDR2 SYGVKD. Trimming shortened V by 3 bases and J by 0 bases, and 8 bases separated the two germline ends. The CDR3 region has the DNA TGTGCCATCAGTGATAGCAGAGACCAAGAGACCCAGTACTTC. It codes for CAISDSRDQETQYF.

This chain links TRBV5-6 with TRBJ2-3, with 9 bases matching TRBD2. This CDR3 spans 16 amino acids. Germline CDR1 reads SGHDT; CDR2 reads YYEEEE. Trimming cost V 4 bases and J 4 bases; bases outside gene matches: 10. This chain's CDR3 is CASSHFMREGPDTQYF. For the CDR3, the DNA is TGTGCCAGCAGCCATTTTATGCGGGAGGGACCAGATACGCAGTATTTT.

The chain employs TRBV6-5 and TRBJ2-3; D call uncertain. The CDR3 is made up of 15 amino acids. In germline, CDR1 is MNHEY, CDR2 SVGAGI. V was trimmed by 2 bases and J by 2 bases, leaving 11 bases between them. This CDR3 reads CASSYQSSVTDTQYF. The CDR3, as DNA: TGTGCCAGCAGTTACCAATCCTCGGTCACAGATACGCAGTATTTT.

The V and J genes are TRBV11-2 and TRBJ2-1; D remains unclear. CDR1 and CDR2 from the germline V gene are SGHAT and FQNNGV. The CDR3 has 14 amino acids. Trimming took off 2 bases at V and 4 bases at J, with 9 bases between the two ends. This chain's CDR3 is CASSLSGRYNEQFF. CDR3 DNA sequence: TGTGCCAGCAGCTTATCCGGCAGATACAATGAGCAGTTCTTC.

The chain combines TRBV2 with TRBJ2-1, with D possibly being TRBD1 (6 bases). V dropped 5 bases and J dropped 3 bases, with 11 bases sitting between them. This CDR3 has 14 amino acids. Germline CDR1 reads SNHLY; CDR2 reads FYNNEI. The CDR3, as DNA: TGTGCCAGCAGTATGACAGGAGTCTACAATGAGCAGTTCTTC. The encoded protein is CASSMTGVYNEQFF.

The chain is built from TRBV20-1 and TRBJ2-3; TRBD1 aligns across 7 bases. V gave up 0 bases and J gave up 1 base; unmatched junction bases: 1. The germline V gene has CDR1 DFQATT and CDR2 SNEGSKA (reference sequence). The CDR3 runs 14 residues. Written as DNA, the CDR3 is TGCAGTGCTAGAGAACAGGGGCGCACAGATACGCAGTATTTT. It yields the protein CSAREQGRTDTQYF.

The chain combines TRBV5-4 with TRBJ2-5; D is tentatively TRBD1 or TRBD2 (5 bases each). Trimming left V 4 bases short and J 5 bases short, with 15 bases between. The germline gives CDR1 SGHNT, CDR2 YYREEE (reference sequence). This CDR3 is built from 14 residues. CDR3 in amino acids: CASSPQGRPETQYF. In DNA form, the CDR3 reads TGTGCCAGCAGCCCCCAGGGACGACCTGAGACCCAGTACTTC.